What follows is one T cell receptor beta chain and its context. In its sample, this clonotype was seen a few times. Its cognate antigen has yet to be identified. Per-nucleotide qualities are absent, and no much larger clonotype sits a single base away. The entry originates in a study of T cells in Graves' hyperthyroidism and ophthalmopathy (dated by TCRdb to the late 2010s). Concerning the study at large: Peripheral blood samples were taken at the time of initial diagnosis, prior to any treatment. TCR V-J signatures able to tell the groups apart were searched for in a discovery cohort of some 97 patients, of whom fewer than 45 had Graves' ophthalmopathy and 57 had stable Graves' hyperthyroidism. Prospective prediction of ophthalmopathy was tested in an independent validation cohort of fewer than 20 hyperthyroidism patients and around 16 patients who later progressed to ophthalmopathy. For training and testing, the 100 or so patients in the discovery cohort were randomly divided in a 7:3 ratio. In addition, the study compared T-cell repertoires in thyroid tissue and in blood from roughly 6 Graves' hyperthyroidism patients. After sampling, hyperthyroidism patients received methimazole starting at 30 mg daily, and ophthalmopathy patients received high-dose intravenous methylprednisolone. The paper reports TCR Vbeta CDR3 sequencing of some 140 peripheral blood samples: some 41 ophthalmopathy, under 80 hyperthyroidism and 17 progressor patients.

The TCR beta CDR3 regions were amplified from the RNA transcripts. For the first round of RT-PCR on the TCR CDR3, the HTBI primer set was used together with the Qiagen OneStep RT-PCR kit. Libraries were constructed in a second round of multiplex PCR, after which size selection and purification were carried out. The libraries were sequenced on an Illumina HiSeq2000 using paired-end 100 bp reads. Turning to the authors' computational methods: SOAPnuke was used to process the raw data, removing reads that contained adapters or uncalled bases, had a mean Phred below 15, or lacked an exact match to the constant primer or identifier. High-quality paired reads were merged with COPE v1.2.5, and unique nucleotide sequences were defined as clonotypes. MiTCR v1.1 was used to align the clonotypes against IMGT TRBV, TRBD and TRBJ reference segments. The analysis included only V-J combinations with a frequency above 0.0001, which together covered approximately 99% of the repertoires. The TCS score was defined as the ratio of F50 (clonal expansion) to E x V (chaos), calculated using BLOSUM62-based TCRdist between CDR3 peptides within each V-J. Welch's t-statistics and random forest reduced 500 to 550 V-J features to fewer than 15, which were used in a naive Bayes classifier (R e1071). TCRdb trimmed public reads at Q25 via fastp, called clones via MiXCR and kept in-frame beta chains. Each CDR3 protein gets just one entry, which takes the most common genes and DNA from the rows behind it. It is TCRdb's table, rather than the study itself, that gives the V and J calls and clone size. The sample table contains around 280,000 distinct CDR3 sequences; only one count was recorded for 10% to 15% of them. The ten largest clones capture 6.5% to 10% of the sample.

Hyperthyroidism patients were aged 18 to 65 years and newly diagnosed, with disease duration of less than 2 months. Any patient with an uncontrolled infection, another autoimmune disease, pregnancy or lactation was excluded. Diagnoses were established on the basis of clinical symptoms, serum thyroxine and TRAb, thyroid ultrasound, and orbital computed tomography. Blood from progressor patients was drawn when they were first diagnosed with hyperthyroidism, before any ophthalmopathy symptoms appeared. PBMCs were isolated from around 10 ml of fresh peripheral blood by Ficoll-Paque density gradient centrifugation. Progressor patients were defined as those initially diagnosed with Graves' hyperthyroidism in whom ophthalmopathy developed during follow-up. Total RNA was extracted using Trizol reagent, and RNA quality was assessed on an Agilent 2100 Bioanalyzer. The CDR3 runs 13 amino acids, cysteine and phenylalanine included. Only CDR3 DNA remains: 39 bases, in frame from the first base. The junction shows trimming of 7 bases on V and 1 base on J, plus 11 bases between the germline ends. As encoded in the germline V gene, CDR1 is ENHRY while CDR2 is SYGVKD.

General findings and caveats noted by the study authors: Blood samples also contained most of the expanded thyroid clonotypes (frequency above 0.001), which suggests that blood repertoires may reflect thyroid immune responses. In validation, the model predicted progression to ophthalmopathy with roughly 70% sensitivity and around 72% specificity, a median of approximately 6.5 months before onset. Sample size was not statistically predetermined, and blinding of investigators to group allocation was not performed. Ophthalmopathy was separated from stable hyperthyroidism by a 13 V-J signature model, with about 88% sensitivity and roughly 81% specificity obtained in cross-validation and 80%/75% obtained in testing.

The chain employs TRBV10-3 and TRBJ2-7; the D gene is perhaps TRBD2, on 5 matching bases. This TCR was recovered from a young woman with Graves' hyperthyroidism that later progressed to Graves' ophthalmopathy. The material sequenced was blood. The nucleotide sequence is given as TGTGCCATCAAGCTAGCCGATTCCTACGAGCAGTACTTC. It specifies CAIKLADSYEQYF.